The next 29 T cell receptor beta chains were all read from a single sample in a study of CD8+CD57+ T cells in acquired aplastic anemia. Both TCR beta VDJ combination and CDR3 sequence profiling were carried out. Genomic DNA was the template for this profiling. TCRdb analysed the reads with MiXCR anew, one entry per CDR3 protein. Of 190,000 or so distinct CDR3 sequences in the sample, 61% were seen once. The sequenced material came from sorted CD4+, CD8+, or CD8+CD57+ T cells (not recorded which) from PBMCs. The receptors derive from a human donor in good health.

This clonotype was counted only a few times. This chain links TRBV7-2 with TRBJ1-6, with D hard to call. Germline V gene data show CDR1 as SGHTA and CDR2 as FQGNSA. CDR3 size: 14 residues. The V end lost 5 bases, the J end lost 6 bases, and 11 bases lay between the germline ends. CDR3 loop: CASSPFQANSPLHF. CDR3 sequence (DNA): TGTGCCAGCAGCCCGTTTCAGGCTAATTCACCCCTCCACTTT.

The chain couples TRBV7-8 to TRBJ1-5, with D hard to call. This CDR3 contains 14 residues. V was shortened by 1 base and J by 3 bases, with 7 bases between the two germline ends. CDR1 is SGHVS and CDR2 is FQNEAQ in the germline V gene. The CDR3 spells CASSLVGINQPQHF. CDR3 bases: TGTGCCAGCAGCTTAGTTGGGATCAATCAGCCCCAGCATTTT.

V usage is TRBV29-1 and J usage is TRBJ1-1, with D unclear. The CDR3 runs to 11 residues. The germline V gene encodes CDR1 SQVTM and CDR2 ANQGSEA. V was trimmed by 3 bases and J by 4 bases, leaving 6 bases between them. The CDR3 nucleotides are TGCAGCGTTGATATGGGCACTGAAGCTTTCTTT. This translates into CSVDMGTEAFF.

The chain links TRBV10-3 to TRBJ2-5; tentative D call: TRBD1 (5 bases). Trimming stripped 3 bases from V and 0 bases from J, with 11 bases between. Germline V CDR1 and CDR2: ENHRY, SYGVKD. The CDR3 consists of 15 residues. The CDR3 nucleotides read TGTGCCATCAGTGACGTAGGGGTGGACCAAGAGACCCAGTACTTC. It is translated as CAISDVGVDQETQYF.

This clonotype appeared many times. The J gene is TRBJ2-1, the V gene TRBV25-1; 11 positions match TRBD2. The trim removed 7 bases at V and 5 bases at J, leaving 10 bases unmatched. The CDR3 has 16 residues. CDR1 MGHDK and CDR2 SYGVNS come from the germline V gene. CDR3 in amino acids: CASNQGKGLADNEQFF. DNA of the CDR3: TGTGCCAGCAACCAAGGAAAGGGACTAGCGGACAATGAGCAGTTCTTC.

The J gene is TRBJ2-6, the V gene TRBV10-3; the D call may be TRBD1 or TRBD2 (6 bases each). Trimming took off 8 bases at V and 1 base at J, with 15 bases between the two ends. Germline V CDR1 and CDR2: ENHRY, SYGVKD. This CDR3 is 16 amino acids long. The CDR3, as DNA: TGTGCCATCTCCCCGAGAGGGGGGTCTGGGGCCAACGTCCTGACTTTC. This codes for CAISPRGGSGANVLTF.

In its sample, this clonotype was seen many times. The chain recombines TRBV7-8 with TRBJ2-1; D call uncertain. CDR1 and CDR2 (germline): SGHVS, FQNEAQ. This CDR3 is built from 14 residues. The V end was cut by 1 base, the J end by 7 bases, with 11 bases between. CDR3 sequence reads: CASSLVGIRNEQFF. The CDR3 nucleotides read TGTGCCAGCAGCTTAGTGGGGATCAGAAATGAGCAGTTCTTC.

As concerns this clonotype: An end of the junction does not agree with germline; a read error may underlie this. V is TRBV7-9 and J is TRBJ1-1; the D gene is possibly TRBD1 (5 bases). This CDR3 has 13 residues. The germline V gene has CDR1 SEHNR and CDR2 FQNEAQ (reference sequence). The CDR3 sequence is CASSLGGNAEAFF. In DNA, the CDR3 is TGTGCCAGCAGCCTTGGGGGGAACGCTGAAGCCTTCTTT.

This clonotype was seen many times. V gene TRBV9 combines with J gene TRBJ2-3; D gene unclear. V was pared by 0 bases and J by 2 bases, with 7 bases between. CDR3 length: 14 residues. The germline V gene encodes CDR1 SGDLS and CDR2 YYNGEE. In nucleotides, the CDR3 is TGTGCCAGCAGCGTAGACCTAGTCACAGATACGCAGTATTTT. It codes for CASSVDLVTDTQYF.

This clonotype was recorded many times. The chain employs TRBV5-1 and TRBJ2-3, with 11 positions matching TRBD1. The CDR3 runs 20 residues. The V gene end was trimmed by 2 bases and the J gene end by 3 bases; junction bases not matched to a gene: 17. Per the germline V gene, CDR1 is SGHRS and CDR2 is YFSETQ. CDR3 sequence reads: CASSFGGWISGTGGTDTQYF. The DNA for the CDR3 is TGCGCCAGCAGCTTTGGGGGTTGGATCTCCGGGACAGGGGGGACAGATACGCAGTATTTT.

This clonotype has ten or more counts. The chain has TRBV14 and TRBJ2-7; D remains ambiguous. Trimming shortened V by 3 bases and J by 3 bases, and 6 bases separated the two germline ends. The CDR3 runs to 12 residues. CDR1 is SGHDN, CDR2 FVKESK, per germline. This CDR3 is CASSHGYYEQYF. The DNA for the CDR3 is TGTGCCAGCAGCCATGGTTACTACGAGCAGTACTTC.

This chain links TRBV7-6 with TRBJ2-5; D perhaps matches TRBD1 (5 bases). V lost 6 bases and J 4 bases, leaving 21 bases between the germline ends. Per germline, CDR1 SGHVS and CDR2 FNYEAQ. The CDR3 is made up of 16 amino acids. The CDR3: CASRHRFEGLGETQYF. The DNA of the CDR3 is TGTGCCAGCAGACACAGGTTTGAAGGGTTGGGAGAGACCCAGTACTTC.

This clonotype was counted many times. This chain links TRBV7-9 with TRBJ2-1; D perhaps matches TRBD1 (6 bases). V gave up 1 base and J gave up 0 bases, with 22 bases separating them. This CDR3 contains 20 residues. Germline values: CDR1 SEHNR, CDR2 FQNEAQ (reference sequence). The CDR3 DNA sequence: TGTGCCAGCAGCTTAGTTTCCCCTCGGACAGTCGAGAGCTCCTACAATGAGCAGTTCTTC. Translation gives CASSLVSPRTVESSYNEQFF.

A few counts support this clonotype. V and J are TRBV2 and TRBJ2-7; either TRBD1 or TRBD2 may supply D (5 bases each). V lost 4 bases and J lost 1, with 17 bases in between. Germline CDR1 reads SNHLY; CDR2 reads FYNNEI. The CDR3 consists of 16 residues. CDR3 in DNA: TGTGCCAGCAGTGGCCCCCGATCTGGGGGATCCTACGAGCAGTACTTC. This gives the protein CASSGPRSGGSYEQYF.

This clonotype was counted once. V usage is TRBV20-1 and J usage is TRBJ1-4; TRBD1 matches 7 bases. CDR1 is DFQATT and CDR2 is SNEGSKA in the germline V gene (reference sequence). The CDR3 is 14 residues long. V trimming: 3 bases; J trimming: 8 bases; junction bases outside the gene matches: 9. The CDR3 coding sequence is TGCAGTGCTAGCCGCGACAGGGACGGAGAAAAACTGTTTTTT. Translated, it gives CSASRDRDGEKLFF.

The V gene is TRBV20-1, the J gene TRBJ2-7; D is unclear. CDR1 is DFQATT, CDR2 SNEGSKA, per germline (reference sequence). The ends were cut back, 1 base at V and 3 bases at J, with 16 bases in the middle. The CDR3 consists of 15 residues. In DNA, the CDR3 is TGCAGTGCTAGAGGGCTATCGGGTCCCGACTACGAGCAGTACTTC. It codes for CSARGLSGPDYEQYF.

The CDR3 reads CATHEGVSTGELFF. The DNA of the CDR3 is TGCGCCACTCACGAGGGTGTGAGCACCGGGGAGCTGTTTTTT. The chain links TRBV5-1 to TRBJ2-2; perhaps TRBD2 as D (5 bases). V was trimmed by 9 bases and J by 4 bases, leaving 16 bases between them. The CDR3 contains 14 residues. Germline CDR1 is SGHRS and CDR2 is YFSETQ.

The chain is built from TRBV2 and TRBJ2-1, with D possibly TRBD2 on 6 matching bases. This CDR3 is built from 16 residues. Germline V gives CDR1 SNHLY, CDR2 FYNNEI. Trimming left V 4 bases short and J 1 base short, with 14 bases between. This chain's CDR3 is CASSGRVVGSYNEQFF. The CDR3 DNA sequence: TGTGCCAGCAGTGGGAGGGTTGTCGGATCCTACAATGAGCAGTTCTTC.

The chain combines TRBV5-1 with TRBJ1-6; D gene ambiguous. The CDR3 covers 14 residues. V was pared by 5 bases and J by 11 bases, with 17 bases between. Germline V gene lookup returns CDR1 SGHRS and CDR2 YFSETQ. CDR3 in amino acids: CASRRAGITTPLHF. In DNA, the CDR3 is TGCGCCAGCAGAAGGGCAGGCATAACAACACCCCTCCACTTT.

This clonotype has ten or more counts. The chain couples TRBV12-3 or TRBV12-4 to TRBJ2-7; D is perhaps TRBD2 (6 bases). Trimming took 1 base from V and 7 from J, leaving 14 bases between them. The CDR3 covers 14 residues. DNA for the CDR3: TGTGCCAGCAGTTTAGATCGCGTAGCGGATGAGCAGTACTTC. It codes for CASSLDRVADEQYF.

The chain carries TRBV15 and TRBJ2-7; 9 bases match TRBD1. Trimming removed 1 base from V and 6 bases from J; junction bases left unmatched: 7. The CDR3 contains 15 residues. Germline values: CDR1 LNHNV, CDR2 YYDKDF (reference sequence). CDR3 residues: CATSRVGGTGREQYF. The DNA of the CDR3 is TGTGCCACCAGCAGAGTAGGTGGGACAGGGCGCGAGCAGTACTTC.

CDR3 sequence reads: CASSRGRAGPDTQYF. CDR3 sequence (DNA): TGTGCCAGCAGCCGGGGGCGGGCGGGTCCAGATACGCAGTATTTT. The V gene is TRBV7-8, the J gene TRBJ2-3; TRBD1 or TRBD2 may be the D gene (6 bases each). Trimming pared 5 bases from V and 4 bases from J, leaving 16 bases between. The CDR3 is made up of 15 amino acids. From germline, CDR1 is SGHVS and CDR2 FQNEAQ.

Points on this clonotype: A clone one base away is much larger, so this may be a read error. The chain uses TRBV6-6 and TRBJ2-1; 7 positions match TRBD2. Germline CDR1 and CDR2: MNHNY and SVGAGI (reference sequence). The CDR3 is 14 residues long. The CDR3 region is CANSYFLGGNEQFF. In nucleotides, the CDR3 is TGTGCCAACAGTTACTTTCTGGGGGGGAATGAGCAGTTCTTC.

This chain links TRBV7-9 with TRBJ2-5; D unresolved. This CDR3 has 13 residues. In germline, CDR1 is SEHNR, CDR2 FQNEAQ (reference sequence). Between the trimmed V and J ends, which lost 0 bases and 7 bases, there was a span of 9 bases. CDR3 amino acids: CASSLAGPGTQYF. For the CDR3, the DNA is TGTGCCAGCAGCTTAGCAGGACCGGGGACCCAGTACTTC.

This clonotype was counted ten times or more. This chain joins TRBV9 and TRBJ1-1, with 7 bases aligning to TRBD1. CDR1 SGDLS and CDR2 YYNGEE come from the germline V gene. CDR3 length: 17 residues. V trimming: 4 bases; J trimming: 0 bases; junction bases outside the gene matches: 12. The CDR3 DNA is TGTGCCAGCAGCCAAACGCCGGGACAGTCTATGAACACTGAAGCTTTCTTT. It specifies CASSQTPGQSMNTEAFF. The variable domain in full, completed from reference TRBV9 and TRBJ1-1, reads DSGVTQTPKHLITATGQRVTLRCSPRSGDLSVYWYQQSLDQGLQFLIQYYNGEERAKGNILERFSAQQFPDLHSELNLSSLELGDSALYFCASSQTPGQSMNTEAFFGQGTRLTVV.

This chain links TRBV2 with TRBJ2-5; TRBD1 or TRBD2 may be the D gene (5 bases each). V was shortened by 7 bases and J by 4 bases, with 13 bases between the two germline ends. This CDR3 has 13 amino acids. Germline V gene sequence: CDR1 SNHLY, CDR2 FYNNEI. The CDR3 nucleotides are TGTGCCAGCACCTCCGGGACGCCAGAGACCCAGTACTTC. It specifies CASTSGTPETQYF.

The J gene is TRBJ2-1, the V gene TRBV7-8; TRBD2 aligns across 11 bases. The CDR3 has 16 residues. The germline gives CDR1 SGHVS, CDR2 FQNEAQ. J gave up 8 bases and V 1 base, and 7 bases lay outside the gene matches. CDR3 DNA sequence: TGTGCCAGCAGCTTAGGCCTAGCGGGAGGAAAGGATGAGCAGTTCTTC. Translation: CASSLGLAGGKDEQFF.

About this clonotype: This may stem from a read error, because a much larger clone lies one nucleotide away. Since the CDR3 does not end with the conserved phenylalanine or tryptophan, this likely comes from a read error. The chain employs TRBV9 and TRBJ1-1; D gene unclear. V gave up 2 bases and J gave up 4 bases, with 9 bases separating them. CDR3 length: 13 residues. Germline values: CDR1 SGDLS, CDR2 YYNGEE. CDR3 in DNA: TGTGCCAGCAGCGTGGCCCCCGTCACTGAAGCTTTCTCT. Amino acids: CASSVAPVTEAFS.

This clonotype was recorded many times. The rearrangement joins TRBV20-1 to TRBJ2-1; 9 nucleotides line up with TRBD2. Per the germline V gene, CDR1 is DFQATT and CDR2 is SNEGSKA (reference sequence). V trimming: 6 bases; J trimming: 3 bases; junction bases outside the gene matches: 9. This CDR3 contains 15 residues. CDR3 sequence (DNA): TGCAGTGCCCCCGCGGGGGGGGGAGACTACAATGAGCAGTTCTTC. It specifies CSAPAGGGDYNEQFF.